This entry lists 22 T cell receptor beta chains sequenced from one sample in a study of blood T cells in healthy people across ages. Through a sample-barcoded 5' primer and a J-beta primer mix, a second PCR was run for roughly 6 to 11 cycles. TCRdb redid the calling of the 5' RACE reads with MiXCR, one entry per CDR3 protein. Of around 970,000 distinct CDR3 sequences detected, about 51% appear once; the ten largest clones hold roughly a fifth. The sequenced sample consisted of blood. The receptors shown here come from a woman aged 55-75 years in good health.

This clonotype was detected a few times. This chain joins TRBV7-2 and TRBJ2-5, with 9 bases matching TRBD1. The CDR3 sequence is 15 residues long. The V gene's germline CDR1 is SGHTA and CDR2 FQGNSA. With 3 bases clipped from V and 3 bases from J, the junction kept 5 bases outside the gene matches. CDR3 DNA: TGTGCCAGCAGCTTCAACTGGGACAGGGAAGAGACCCAGTACTTC. This encodes CASSFNWDREETQYF.

The chain recombines TRBV4-2 with TRBJ2-2; 12 bases line up with TRBD2. The CDR3 contains 16 residues. Germline CDR1 and CDR2: LGHNA and YNFKEQ. J gave up 3 bases and V 5 bases, and 4 bases lay outside the gene matches. The CDR3 loop reads CASSGTSGSHTGELFF. In DNA, the CDR3 is TGTGCCAGCAGCGGGACTAGCGGGTCACACACCGGGGAGCTGTTTTTT.

The genes are TRBV2 and TRBJ1-5; 11 bases align to TRBD1. In germline, CDR1 is SNHLY, CDR2 FYNNEI. The CDR3 contains 14 residues. V was pared by 9 bases and J by 2 bases, with 3 bases of the junction left unmatched. CDR3 loop: CASGQGARNQPQHF. The CDR3 DNA reads TGTGCCAGTGGACAGGGGGCTCGCAATCAGCCCCAGCATTTT.

This clonotype was observed a handful of times. V is TRBV7-2 and J is TRBJ2-5, with D possibly matching TRBD2 (5 bases). This CDR3 has 14 amino acids. The germline V gene encodes CDR1 SGHTA and CDR2 FQGNSA. Trimming took 5 bases from V and 4 from J, leaving 14 bases between them. This chain's CDR3 is CASSMDFSPETQYF. The CDR3 DNA follows: TGTGCCAGCAGCATGGACTTCAGCCCAGAGACCCAGTACTTC.

The V and J genes are TRBV18 and TRBJ2-3; 9 nucleotides agree with TRBD2. CDR1 and CDR2 (germline): KGHSH, LQKENI. CDR3 length: 19 amino acids. With V trimmed by 1 base and J by 0 bases, 11 bases remained unmatched. CDR3 sequence reads: CASSPLRASGISSTDTQYF. The DNA for the CDR3 is TGTGCCAGCTCACCACTTCGAGCTAGCGGGATCTCTAGCACAGATACGCAGTATTTT.

This clonotype has a handful of counts. This chain connects TRBV27 to TRBJ2-1; D not certain. CDR3 size: 11 residues. CDR1 and CDR2 from the germline V gene are MNHEY and SMNVEV (reference sequence). V dropped 6 bases and J dropped 5 bases, with 5 bases sitting between them. This CDR3 reads CASRRNNEQFF. Written as DNA, the CDR3 is TGTGCCAGCAGAAGAAACAATGAGCAGTTCTTC.

This clonotype has only a few counts. The V gene is TRBV12-3 or TRBV12-4, the J gene TRBJ2-3, with TRBD2 as a possible D gene (6 bases). The CDR3 totals 15 residues. Trimming cost V 3 bases and J 0 bases, with 10 bases left between them. CDR3 coding DNA: TGTGCCAGCAGTTTTACGGGAGTCAGCACAGATACGCAGTATTTT. Encoded protein: CASSFTGVSTDTQYF.

CDR3 in amino acids: CASADAAAPYEQYF. CDR3 DNA: TGTGCCAGCGCCGACGCCGCGGCCCCCTACGAGCAGTACTTC. J is TRBJ2-7 and V is TRBV3-1; D is uncertain. The CDR3 runs 14 residues. Between the trimmed V and J ends, which lost 8 bases and 2 bases, there was a span of 16 bases. Germline CDR1 LGHDT, CDR2 YNNKEL (reference sequence).

This clonotype has more than one count but fewer than ten. V gene TRBV15 combines with J gene TRBJ2-3, with a tentative D call TRBD1 (7 bases). This CDR3 comprises 16 residues. Trimming removed 7 bases from V and 2 bases from J, with 19 bases in between. Germline values: CDR1 LNHNV, CDR2 YYDKDF (reference sequence). In DNA form, the CDR3 reads TGTGCCACCAAACAGGGGTGGACTACCATCACAGATACGCAGTATTTT. Protein: CATKQGWTTITDTQYF.

This clonotype has a count of ten or more. This chain uses TRBV20-1 with TRBJ2-5; D is undetermined. CDR1 and CDR2 from the germline V gene are DFQATT and SNEGSKA (reference sequence). The germline V and J ends were trimmed by 1 base and 5 bases, with 8 bases remaining between them. This CDR3 contains 12 residues. The CDR3 protein is CSARVELETQYF. CDR3 coding DNA: TGCAGTGCTAGAGTAGAGCTGGAGACCCAGTACTTC.

V usage is TRBV28 and J usage is TRBJ2-4, with D uncertain. V was pared by 3 bases and J by 0 bases, with 6 bases between. The CDR3 runs to 14 residues. Germline V gene sequence: CDR1 MDHEN, CDR2 SYDVKM. CDR3 in DNA: TGTGCCAGCAGTTTTAGGCTAGCCAAAAACATTCAGTACTTC. Amino acid sequence: CASSFRLAKNIQYF.

This clonotype was seen a few times. The chain carries TRBV25-1 and TRBJ2-1; 7 nucleotides line up with TRBD1. The CDR3 spans 15 residues. Per the germline V gene, CDR1 is MGHDK and CDR2 is SYGVNS. The V segment lost 2 bases and the J segment 7 bases; nucleotides outside the gene matches: 8. Here the CDR3 DNA reads TGTGCCAGCAGTGAACCAGGGGGTAAGAGTAATGAGCAGTTCTTC. Protein: CASSEPGGKSNEQFF.

This chain joins TRBV12-3 or TRBV12-4 and TRBJ2-4; 7 positions match TRBD2. The J call is uncertain, as TRBJ2-7 better fits the DNA end. CDR3 length: 14 amino acids. The CDR3 loop reads CASSPRDYLYEQYF. The CDR3 region has the DNA TGTGCCAGCAGCCCCCGGGACTATCTCTACGAGCAGTACTTC.

This clonotype was counted at least ten times. The chain is built from TRBV6-5 and TRBJ2-3; the D is unclear. The germline CDR1 and CDR2 sequences are MNHEY and SVGAGI. This CDR3 region has 11 residues. Trimming took 4 bases from V and 4 from J, leaving 3 bases between them. DNA of the CDR3: TGTGCCAGCAGTTCTCCAGATACGCAGTATTTT. Translating gives CASSSPDTQYF.

CDR3 loop: CASSGPGTFSGANVLTF. As DNA, the CDR3 is TGTGCCAGCAGCGGTCCCGGGACATTCTCTGGGGCCAACGTCCTGACTTTC. V gene TRBV4-2 combines with J gene TRBJ2-6; TRBD1 is a possible D gene (6 bases). Germline V gene lookup returns CDR1 LGHNA and CDR2 YNFKEQ. The CDR3 runs 17 residues. V shed 5 bases and J shed 0 bases, with 14 bases lying between them.

V is TRBV28 and J is TRBJ2-7, with 9 bases that match TRBD1. In germline, CDR1 is MDHEN, CDR2 SYDVKM. The CDR3 is made up of 15 amino acids. The V and J ends lost 6 bases and 2 bases, in that order; junction bases with no gene match: 8. CDR3 residues: CASRGVGTGTYEQYF. CDR3 nucleotide sequence: TGTGCCAGCAGGGGGGTCGGGACAGGGACCTACGAGCAGTACTTC.

The V and J genes are TRBV4-3 and TRBJ2-3; D not certain. V gave up 4 bases and J gave up 2 bases, with 10 bases separating them. The length of the CDR3 is 14 residues. Germline V gives CDR1 LGHNA, CDR2 YSLEER. The CDR3 spells CASSRWTNTDTQYF. The CDR3 region has the DNA TGCGCCAGCAGCCGGTGGACGAACACAGATACGCAGTATTTT.

The chain carries TRBV27 and TRBJ2-3; 10 nucleotides line up with TRBD2. CDR1 and CDR2 from the germline V gene are MNHEY and SMNVEV (reference sequence). J lost 0 bases, V lost 5 bases, and 2 bases had no gene match. There are 15 residues in the CDR3. CDR3 bases: TGTGCCAGCAGTAAGCGGGAGGGTAGCACAGATACGCAGTATTTT. Translated: CASSKREGSTDTQYF.

The gene calls are TRBV20-1 and TRBJ2-1, with 7 bases fitting TRBD2. CDR1 is DFQATT and CDR2 is SNEGSKA in the germline V gene (reference sequence). V was pared by 3 bases and J by 9 bases, with 5 bases of the junction left unmatched. This CDR3 spans 12 amino acids. CDR3 in amino acids: CSARREHGEQFF. The CDR3 nucleotides read TGCAGTGCTAGGCGGGAGCATGGTGAGCAGTTCTTC.

The chain couples TRBV5-1 to TRBJ1-4, with TRBD1 matching 8 bases. The CDR3 spans 17 residues. Per germline, CDR1 SGHRS and CDR2 YFSETQ. Trimming at V came to 0 bases and at J to 5 bases, leaving 9 bases not matched to a gene. The CDR3 spells CASSLAGFWTGNEKLFF. DNA of the CDR3: TGCGCCAGCAGCTTGGCCGGTTTCTGGACAGGGAATGAAAAACTGTTTTTT.

A few counts support this clonotype. The V gene is TRBV7-2, the J gene TRBJ1-2, with D unresolved. The length of the CDR3 is 10 residues. Germline CDR1 reads SGHTA; CDR2 reads FQGNSA. Trimming shortened V by 6 bases and J by 3 bases, and 2 bases separated the two germline ends. The CDR3 reads CASRYYGYTF. In nucleotides, the CDR3 is TGTGCCAGCAGGTACTATGGCTACACCTTC.

V usage is TRBV25-1 and J usage is TRBJ2-2; 7 positions agree with TRBD2. Germline CDR1 MGHDK, CDR2 SYGVNS. The CDR3 consists of 17 residues. V shed 7 bases and J 5 bases; nucleotides not matched to a gene: 16. The DNA for the CDR3 is TGTGCCAGCATGTCTCTTCGGCGGGAGCCGGGGACCGGGGAGCTGTTTTTT. Encoded protein: CASMSLRREPGTGELFF.